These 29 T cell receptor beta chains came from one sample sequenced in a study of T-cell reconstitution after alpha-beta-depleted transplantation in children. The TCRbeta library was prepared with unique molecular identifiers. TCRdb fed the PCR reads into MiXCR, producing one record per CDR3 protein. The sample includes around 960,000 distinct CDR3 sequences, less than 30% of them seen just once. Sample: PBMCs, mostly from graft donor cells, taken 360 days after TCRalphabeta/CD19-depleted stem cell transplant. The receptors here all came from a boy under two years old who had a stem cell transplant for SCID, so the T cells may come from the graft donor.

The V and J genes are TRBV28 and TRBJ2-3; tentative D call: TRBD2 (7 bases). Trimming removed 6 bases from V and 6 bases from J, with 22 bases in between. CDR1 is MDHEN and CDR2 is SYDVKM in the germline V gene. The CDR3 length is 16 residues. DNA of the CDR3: TGTGCCAGCAGCCCCGTAGGGGGGGGGCCGTCGGATACGCAGTATTTT. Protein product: CASSPVGGGPSDTQYF.

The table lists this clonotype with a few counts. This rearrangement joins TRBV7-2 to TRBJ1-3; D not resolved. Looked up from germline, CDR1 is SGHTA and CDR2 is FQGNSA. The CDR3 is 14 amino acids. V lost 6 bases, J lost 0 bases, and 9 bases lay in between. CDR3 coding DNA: TGTGCCAGCAGTCCCGTTGTCTCTGGAAACACCATATATTTT. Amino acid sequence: CASSPVVSGNTIYF.

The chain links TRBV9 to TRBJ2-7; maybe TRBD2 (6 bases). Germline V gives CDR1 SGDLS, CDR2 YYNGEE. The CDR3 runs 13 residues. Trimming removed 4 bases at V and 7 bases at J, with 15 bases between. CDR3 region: CASSSHGGVEQYF. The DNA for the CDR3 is TGTGCCAGCAGCTCCCACGGGGGTGTGGAGCAGTACTTC.

CDR3 region: CSVETVEPYNEQFF. The CDR3 bases are TGCAGCGTTGAAACGGTTGAGCCGTACAATGAGCAGTTCTTC. The chain couples TRBV29-1 to TRBJ2-1; D is unresolved. The germline V gene encodes CDR1 SQVTM and CDR2 ANQGSEA. V was cut by 2 bases and J by 4 bases, with 12 bases left in between. The CDR3 contains 14 residues.

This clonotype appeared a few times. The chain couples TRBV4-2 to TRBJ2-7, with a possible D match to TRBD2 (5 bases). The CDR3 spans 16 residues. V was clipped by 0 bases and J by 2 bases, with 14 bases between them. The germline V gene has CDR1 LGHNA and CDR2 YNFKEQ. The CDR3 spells CASSQDQRGRTYEQYF. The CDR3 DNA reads TGTGCCAGCAGCCAAGATCAGCGAGGGAGAACCTACGAGCAGTACTTC.

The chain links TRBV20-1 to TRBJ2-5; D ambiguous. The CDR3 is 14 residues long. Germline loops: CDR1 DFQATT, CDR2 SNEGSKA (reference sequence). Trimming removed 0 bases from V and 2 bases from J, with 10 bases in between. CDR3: CSAREETRQETQYF. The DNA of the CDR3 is TGCAGTGCTAGAGAGGAGACACGTCAAGAGACCCAGTACTTC.

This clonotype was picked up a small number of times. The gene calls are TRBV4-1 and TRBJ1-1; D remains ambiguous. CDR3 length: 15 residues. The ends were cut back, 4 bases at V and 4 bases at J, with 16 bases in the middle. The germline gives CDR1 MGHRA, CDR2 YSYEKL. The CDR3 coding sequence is TGCGCCAGCAGCCGTGGCGGGTCGTCGGCCACTGAAGCTTTCTTT. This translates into CASSRGGSSATEAFF.

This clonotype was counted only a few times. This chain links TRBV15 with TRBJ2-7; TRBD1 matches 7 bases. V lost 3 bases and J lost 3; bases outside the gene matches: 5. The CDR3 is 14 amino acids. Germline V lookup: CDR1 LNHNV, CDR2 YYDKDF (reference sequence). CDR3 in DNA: TGTGCCACCAGCAGGGACAGGTTGGGCTACGAGCAGTACTTC. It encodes CATSRDRLGYEQYF.

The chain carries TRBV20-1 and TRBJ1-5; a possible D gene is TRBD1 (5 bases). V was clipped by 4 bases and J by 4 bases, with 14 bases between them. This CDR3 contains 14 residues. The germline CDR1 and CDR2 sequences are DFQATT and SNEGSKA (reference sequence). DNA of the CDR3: TGCAGTGCTAAGCGGGGGTCCGGGAATCAGCCCCAGCATTTT. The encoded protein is CSAKRGSGNQPQHF.

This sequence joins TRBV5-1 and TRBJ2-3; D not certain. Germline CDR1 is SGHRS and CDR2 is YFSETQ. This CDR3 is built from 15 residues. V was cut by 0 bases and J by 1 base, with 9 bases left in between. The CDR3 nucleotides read TGCGCCAGCAGCTTGGGGGTGACCCGCACAGATACGCAGTATTTT. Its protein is CASSLGVTRTDTQYF.

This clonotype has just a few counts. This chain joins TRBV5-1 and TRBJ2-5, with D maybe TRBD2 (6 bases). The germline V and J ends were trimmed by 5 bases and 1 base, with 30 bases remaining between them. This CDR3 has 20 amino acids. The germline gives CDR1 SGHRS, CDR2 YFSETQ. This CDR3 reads CASSIRESAQPRATQETQYF. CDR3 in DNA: TGCGCCAGCAGTATTCGGGAGTCCGCTCAGCCCCGGGCGACCCAAGAGACCCAGTACTTC.

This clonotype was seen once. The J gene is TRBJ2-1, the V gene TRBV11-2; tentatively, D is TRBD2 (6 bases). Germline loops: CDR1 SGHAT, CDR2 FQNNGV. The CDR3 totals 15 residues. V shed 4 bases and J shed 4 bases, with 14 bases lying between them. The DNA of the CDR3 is TGTGCCAGCAGCTGGGGACGGGGGAATTACAATGAGCAGTTCTTC. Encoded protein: CASSWGRGNYNEQFF.

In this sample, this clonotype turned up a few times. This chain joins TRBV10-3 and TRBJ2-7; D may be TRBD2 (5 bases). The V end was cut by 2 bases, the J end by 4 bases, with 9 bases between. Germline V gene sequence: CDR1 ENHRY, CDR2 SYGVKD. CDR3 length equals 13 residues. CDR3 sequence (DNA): TGTGCCATCAGTGAGCGGGGAGTTTACGAGCAGTACTTC. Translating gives CAISERGVYEQYF.

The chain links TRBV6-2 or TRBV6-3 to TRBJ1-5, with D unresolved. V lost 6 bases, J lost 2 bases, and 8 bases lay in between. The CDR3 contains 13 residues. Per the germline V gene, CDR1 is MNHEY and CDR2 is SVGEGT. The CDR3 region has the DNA TGTGCCAGCAGCTACGCAGGCAATCAGCCCCAGCATTTT. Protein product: CASSYAGNQPQHF.

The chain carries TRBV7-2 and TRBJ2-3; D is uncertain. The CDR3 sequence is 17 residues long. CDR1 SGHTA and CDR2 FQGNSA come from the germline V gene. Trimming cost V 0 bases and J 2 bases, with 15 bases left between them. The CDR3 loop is CASSLADTGPYTDTQYF. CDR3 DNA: TGTGCCAGCAGCTTAGCGGATACCGGGCCATACACAGATACGCAGTATTTT.

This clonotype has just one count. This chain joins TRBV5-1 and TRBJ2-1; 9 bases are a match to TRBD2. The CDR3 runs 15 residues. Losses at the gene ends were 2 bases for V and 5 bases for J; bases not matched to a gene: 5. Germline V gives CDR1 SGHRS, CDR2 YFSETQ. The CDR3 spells CASSFPGLAHNEQFF. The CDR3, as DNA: TGCGCCAGCAGCTTTCCGGGACTAGCCCACAATGAGCAGTTCTTC.

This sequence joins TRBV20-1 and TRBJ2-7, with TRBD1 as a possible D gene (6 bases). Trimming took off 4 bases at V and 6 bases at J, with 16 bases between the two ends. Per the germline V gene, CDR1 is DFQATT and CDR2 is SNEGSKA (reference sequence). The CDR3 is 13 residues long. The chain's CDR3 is CSAIKGVSLEQYF. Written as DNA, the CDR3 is TGCAGTGCTATTAAGGGGGTATCCCTCGAGCAGTACTTC.

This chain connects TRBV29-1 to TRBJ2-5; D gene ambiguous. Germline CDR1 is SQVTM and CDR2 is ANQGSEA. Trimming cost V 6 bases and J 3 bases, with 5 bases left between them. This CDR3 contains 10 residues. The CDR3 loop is CSVWEETQYF. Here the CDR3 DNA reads TGCAGCGTCTGGGAAGAGACCCAGTACTTC.

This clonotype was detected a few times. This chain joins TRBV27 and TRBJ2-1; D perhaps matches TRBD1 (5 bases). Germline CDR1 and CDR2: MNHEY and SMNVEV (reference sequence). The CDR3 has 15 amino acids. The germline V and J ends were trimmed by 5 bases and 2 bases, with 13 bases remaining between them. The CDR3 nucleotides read TGTGCCAGCAGTACAGGACGCTCGACCTACAATGAGCAGTTCTTC. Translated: CASSTGRSTYNEQFF.

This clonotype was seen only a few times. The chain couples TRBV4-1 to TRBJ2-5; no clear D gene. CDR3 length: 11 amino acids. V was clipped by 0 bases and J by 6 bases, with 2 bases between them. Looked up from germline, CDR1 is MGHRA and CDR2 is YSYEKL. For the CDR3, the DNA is TGCGCCAGCAGCCAAGATAAGACCCAGTACTTC. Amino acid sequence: CASSQDKTQYF.

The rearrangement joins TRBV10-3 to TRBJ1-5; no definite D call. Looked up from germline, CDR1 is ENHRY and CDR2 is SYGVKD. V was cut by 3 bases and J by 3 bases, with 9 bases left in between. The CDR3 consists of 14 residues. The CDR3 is CAISEIGNNQPQHF. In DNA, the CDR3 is TGTGCCATCAGTGAAATCGGAAACAATCAGCCCCAGCATTTT.

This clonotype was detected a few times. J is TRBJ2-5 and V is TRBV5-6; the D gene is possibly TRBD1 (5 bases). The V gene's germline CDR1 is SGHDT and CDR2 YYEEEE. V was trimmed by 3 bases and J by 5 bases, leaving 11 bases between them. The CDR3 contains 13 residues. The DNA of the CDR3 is TGTGCCAGCAGCTACAGGCTAGAGGAGACCCAGTACTTC. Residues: CASSYRLEETQYF.

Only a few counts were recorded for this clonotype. The CDR3 loop is CASSAWMNTEAFF. The CDR3 DNA reads as TGTGCCAGCAGTGCCTGGATGAACACTGAAGCTTTCTTT. The V call is TRBV12-3 or TRBV12-4, the J call TRBJ1-1; unclear D gene. Trimming removed 5 bases from V and 0 bases from J, with 7 bases in between. The CDR3 is made up of 13 amino acids.

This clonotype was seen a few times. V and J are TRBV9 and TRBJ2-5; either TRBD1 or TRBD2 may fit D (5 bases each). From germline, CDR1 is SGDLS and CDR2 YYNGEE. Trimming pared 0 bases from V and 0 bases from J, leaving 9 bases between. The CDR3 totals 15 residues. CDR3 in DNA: TGTGCCAGCAGCGTAGGGGACCGACACCAAGAGACCCAGTACTTC. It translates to CASSVGDRHQETQYF.

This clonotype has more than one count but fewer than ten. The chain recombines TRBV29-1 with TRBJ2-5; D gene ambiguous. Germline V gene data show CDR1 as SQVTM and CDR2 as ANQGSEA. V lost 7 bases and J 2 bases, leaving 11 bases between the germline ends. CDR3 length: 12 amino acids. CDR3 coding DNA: TGCAGCGCTGAGGCCAGACAAGAGACCCAGTACTTC. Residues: CSAEARQETQYF.

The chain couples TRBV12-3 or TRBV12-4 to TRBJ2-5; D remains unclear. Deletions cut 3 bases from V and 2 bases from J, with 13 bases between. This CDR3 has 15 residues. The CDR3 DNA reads TGTGCCAGCAGTTTCTTCCCGAACCTTCAAGAGACCCAGTACTTC. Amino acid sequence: CASSFFPNLQETQYF.

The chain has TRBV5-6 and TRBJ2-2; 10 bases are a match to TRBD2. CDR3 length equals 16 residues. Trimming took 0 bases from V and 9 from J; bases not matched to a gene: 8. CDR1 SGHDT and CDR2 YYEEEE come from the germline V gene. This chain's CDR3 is CASSLELAGAPWELFF. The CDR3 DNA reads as TGTGCCAGCAGCTTGGAGCTAGCGGGGGCCCCATGGGAGCTGTTTTTT.

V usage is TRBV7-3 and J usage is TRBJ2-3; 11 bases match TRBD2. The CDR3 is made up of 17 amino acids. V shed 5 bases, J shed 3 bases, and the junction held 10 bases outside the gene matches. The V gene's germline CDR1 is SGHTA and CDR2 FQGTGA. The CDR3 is CASSPRASGGKTDTQYF. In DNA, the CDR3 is TGTGCCAGCAGCCCGCGAGCTAGCGGGGGGAAGACAGATACGCAGTATTTT.

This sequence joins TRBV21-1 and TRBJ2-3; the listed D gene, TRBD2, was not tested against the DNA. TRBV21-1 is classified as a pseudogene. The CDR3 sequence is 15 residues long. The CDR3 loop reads CATKPSGGAADTQYF. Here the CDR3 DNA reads TGTGCCACCAAGCCTAGCGGGGGGGCCGCAGATACGCAGTATTTT.